Below are 26 T cell receptor beta chains sequenced from a single sample in a study of shared clonotypes between healthy human individuals (dated by TCRdb to 2018 to 2020). The library was prepared using the immunoSEQ multiplex PCR assay. TCRdb re-hosts the immuneACCESS table, in-frame sequences only. Its copies lack some clones; in the studies checked, an unresolved V gene accounts for under half of them, and the cause for the rest is not known. This sample gives roughly 590,000 clones in total; about 95% of them show up just once. 0.11% of the sample is taken by the ten largest. CD8 naive samples consisted of CD45RO-negative cells that were positively selected for CCR7, yielding a CD45RA+CCR7+ population without TemRA cells. The sample comprised naive CD8+ T cells sorted from blood. The meaning of the sample's cell subset or site label: CD45RA+CCR7+. These receptors were taken from a woman aged 25-40 years in good health.

With respect to this clone: Additional DNA sequences in this sample encode the identical CDR3. The gene calls are TRBV27 and TRBJ2-2; no reliable D call. CDR3 size: 13 residues. V gave up 3 bases and J gave up 1 base, with 3 bases separating them. Germline values: CDR1 MNHEY, CDR2 SMNVEV (reference sequence). The CDR3 protein is CASSFGNTGELFF. The CDR3 DNA is TGTGCCAGCAGTTTTGGGAACACCGGGGAGCTGTTTTTT.

This chain uses TRBV28 with TRBJ2-5; D not certain. The V end lost 5 bases, the J end lost 5 bases, and 6 bases lay between the germline ends. This CDR3 has 11 residues. Germline V CDR1 and CDR2: MDHEN, SYDVKM. The CDR3 coding sequence is TGTGCCAGCAGTCCGTCGGAGACCCAGTACTTC. As protein: CASSPSETQYF.

The rearrangement uses TRBV6-4 and TRBJ1-5, with D possibly being TRBD1 (5 bases). The CDR3 covers 15 residues. Per germline, CDR1 MRHNA and CDR2 SNTAGT. V gave up 5 bases and J gave up 11 bases, with 22 bases separating them. CDR3: CASSSDSNLNRSQHF. For the CDR3, the DNA is TGTGCCAGCAGTTCTGACAGTAACCTCAATCGGTCCCAGCATTTT.

This clone has more than one count but fewer than ten. The V call is TRBV30, the J call TRBJ2-1; D assignment may be TRBD1 or TRBD2 (5 bases each). CDR1 GTSNPN and CDR2 SVGIG come from the germline V gene (reference sequence). This CDR3 is 13 amino acids long. The ends were cut back, 0 bases at V and 7 bases at J, with 10 bases in the middle. CDR3 residues: CAWSVHWGNEQFF. The CDR3 DNA follows: TGTGCCTGGAGTGTACATTGGGGGAATGAGCAGTTCTTC.

The rearrangement uses TRBV11-2 and TRBJ2-5; 8 nucleotides match TRBD2. This CDR3 comprises 15 residues. Germline values: CDR1 SGHAT, CDR2 FQNNGV. The V gene end was trimmed by 2 bases and the J gene end by 6 bases; junction bases not matched to a gene: 8. The CDR3 protein is CASSLRAGESQTQYF. The CDR3 bases are TGTGCCAGCAGCTTACGAGCGGGAGAGTCACAGACCCAGTACTTC. Combining the CDR3 with reference TRBV11-2 and TRBJ2-5 gives the whole variable domain EAGVAQSPRYKIIEKRQSVAFWCNPISGHATLYWYQQILGQGPKLLIQFQNNGVVDDSQLPKDRFSAERLKGVDSTLKIQPAKLEDSAVYLCASSLRAGESQTQYFGPGTRLLVL.

The rearrangement uses TRBV6-5 and TRBJ2-2; D gene unclear. CDR3 length: 16 amino acids. Germline assignment: CDR1 MNHEY and CDR2 SVGAGI. Between the trimmed V and J ends, which lost 0 bases and 3 bases, there was a span of 11 bases. In DNA, the CDR3 is TGTGCCAGCAGTTACTCGAGGACGATGCACACCGGGGAGCTGTTTTTT. This translates into CASSYSRTMHTGELFF.

The rearrangement joins TRBV27 to TRBJ2-1; a possible D gene is TRBD2 (6 bases). The V end was cut by 3 bases, the J end by 2 bases, with 11 bases between. The CDR3 runs to 15 residues. Germline CDR1 MNHEY, CDR2 SMNVEV (reference sequence). This CDR3 reads CASSLAGNTYNEQFF. The CDR3, as DNA: TGTGCCAGCAGTTTGGCGGGAAACACCTACAATGAGCAGTTCTTC.

The chain joins TRBV4-1 to TRBJ2-1, with D unclear. The V end was cut by 3 bases, the J end by 5 bases, with 17 bases between. CDR1 is MGHRA, CDR2 YSYEKL, per germline. This CDR3 comprises 16 residues. The CDR3: CASSHRVLWTNNEQFF. In nucleotides, the CDR3 is TGCGCCAGCAGCCATCGAGTGTTATGGACCAACAATGAGCAGTTCTTC.

The chain carries TRBV27 and TRBJ2-2; no clear D gene. The CDR3 consists of 16 residues. Trimming stripped 7 bases from V and 5 bases from J, with 20 bases between. Germline V lookup: CDR1 MNHEY, CDR2 SMNVEV (reference sequence). The chain's CDR3 is CASTQFRLAETGELFF. The CDR3 DNA reads TGTGCCAGCACCCAGTTTAGATTAGCAGAAACCGGGGAGCTGTTTTTT.

The V and J genes are TRBV28 and TRBJ2-1, with 8 bases identical to TRBD1. The germline V gene encodes CDR1 MDHEN and CDR2 SYDVKM. V lost 6 bases, J lost 5 bases, and 15 bases stayed unmatched. The CDR3 totals 17 residues. CDR3 in DNA: TGTGCCAGCAGCCCCCGACAGGGGCCCTTCTTCGACAATGAGCAGTTCTTC. It translates to CASSPRQGPFFDNEQFF.

This clone was seen a few times. The chain links TRBV6-1 to TRBJ2-2, with TRBD1 identical over 9 bases. Trimming took 1 base from V and 4 from J; bases not matched to a gene: 10. The germline gives CDR1 MNHNS, CDR2 SASEGT. This CDR3 comprises 18 residues. The CDR3 DNA is TGTGCCAGCAGTGAAGGCCCGACAGGGGGGTATCGCACCGGGGAGCTGTTTTTT. Translation gives CASSEGPTGGYRTGELFF.

The chain has TRBV5-4 and TRBJ2-3, with D possibly being TRBD2 (5 bases). The CDR3 is made up of 12 amino acids. Per the germline V gene, CDR1 is SGHNT and CDR2 is YYREEE (reference sequence). The V end lost 4 bases, the J end lost 7 bases, and 10 bases lay between the germline ends. The CDR3, as DNA: TGTGCCAGCAGCGACCTCGGGAATACGCAGTATTTT. It codes for CASSDLGNTQYF.

The chain couples TRBV5-4 to TRBJ2-2; no reliable D call. V lost 3 bases to trimming and J lost 0 bases, with 9 bases between them. This CDR3 region has 15 residues. CDR1 is SGHNT and CDR2 is YYREEE in the germline V gene (reference sequence). The CDR3 coding sequence is TGTGCCAGCAGCTCCGGGCTCCCGAACACCGGGGAGCTGTTTTTT. Its protein is CASSSGLPNTGELFF.

The chain combines TRBV9 with TRBJ2-3; D possibly uses TRBD1 or TRBD2 (5 bases each). V was trimmed by 0 bases and J by 6 bases, leaving 11 bases between them. Germline lookup yields CDR1 SGDLS and CDR2 YYNGEE. The length of the CDR3 is 14 residues. CDR3: CASSVDGTADTQYF. CDR3 nucleotide sequence: TGTGCCAGCAGCGTAGACGGGACCGCTGATACGCAGTATTTT.

This clone was observed a handful of times. V and J are TRBV9 and TRBJ1-5, with D tentatively TRBD1 (5 bases). The CDR3 totals 15 residues. CDR1 SGDLS and CDR2 YYNGEE come from the germline V gene. The V end was cut by 0 bases, the J end by 3 bases, with 10 bases between. DNA for the CDR3: TGTGCCAGCAGCGTAGACGGGGCCATCAATCAGCCCCAGCATTTT. Its protein is CASSVDGAINQPQHF.

This sequence joins TRBV2 and TRBJ2-7; D is undetermined. The CDR3 is 14 residues long. Per germline, CDR1 SNHLY and CDR2 FYNNEI. V lost 7 bases to trimming and J lost 3 bases, with 16 bases between them. CDR3 sequence: CASTIMGSHYEQYF. The CDR3 region has the DNA TGTGCCAGCACCATAATGGGCTCCCACTACGAGCAGTACTTC.

This rearrangement joins TRBV27 to TRBJ2-4; a weak D match, TRBD1 (6 bases). This CDR3 is built from 14 residues. CDR1 and CDR2 from the germline V gene are MNHEY and SMNVEV (reference sequence). Trimming pared 4 bases from V and 6 bases from J, leaving 13 bases between. The CDR3 spells CASSSGTRGNIQYF. The CDR3 nucleotides are TGTGCCAGCAGTTCCGGGACAAGGGGAAACATTCAGTACTTC.

This clone came up a few times. The CDR3 nucleotides read TGTGCCAACACTACCGGGGAGCTGTTTTTT. Its translation: CANTTGELFF. The chain is built from TRBV27 and TRBJ2-2; D uncertain. CDR3 size: 10 residues. Trimming left V 10 bases short and J 5 bases short, with 5 bases between. The V gene's germline CDR1 is MNHEY and CDR2 SMNVEV (reference sequence).

V usage is TRBV6-5 and J usage is TRBJ2-1; 7 bases are a match to TRBD1. Germline lookup yields CDR1 MNHEY and CDR2 SVGAGI. CDR3 length equals 14 residues. V shed 6 bases, J shed 8 bases, and the junction held 10 bases outside the gene matches. This CDR3 is CASSPNRGWDEQFF. CDR3 in DNA: TGTGCCAGCAGCCCGAACAGGGGTTGGGATGAGCAGTTCTTC.

J is TRBJ1-1 and V is TRBV5-1; D might be TRBD1 (5 bases). This CDR3 comprises 15 residues. Trimming took 4 bases from V and 3 from J, leaving 16 bases between them. Germline CDR1 is SGHRS and CDR2 is YFSETQ. CDR3: CASSERDGVYTEAFF. The DNA for the CDR3 is TGCGCCAGCAGCGAGCGGGACGGAGTGTACACTGAAGCTTTCTTT. Complete variable domain (other parts from reference TRBV5-1 and TRBJ1-1): KAGVTQTPRYLIKTRGQQVTLSCSPISGHRSVSWYQQTPGQGLQFLFEYFSETQRNKGNFPGRFSGRQFSNSRSEMNVSTLELGDSALYLCASSERDGVYTEAFFGQGTRLTVV.

As for this clone: The same CDR3 can be traced to other DNA sequences in this sample. The J gene is TRBJ2-7, the V gene TRBV5-4, with TRBD1 matching 11 bases. The CDR3 is 14 residues long. Germline V CDR1 and CDR2: SGHNT, YYREEE (reference sequence). Trimming took 4 bases from V and 4 from J; bases not matched to a gene: 4. The chain's CDR3 is CASSPGQGAYEQYF. The CDR3 DNA is TGTGCCAGCAGCCCAGGACAGGGGGCTTACGAGCAGTACTTC. The whole variable domain, filled in from reference TRBV5-4 and TRBJ2-7, reads ETGVTQSPTHLIKTRGQQVTLRCSSQSGHNTVSWYQQALGQGPQFIFQYYREEENGRGNFPPRFSGLQFPNYSSELNVNALELDDSALYLCASSPGQGAYEQYFGPGTRLTVT.

V gene TRBV7-9 combines with J gene TRBJ2-5; no firm D call. The J call could be wrong; TRBJ2-7 is a better fit for the DNA end. The germline V gene has CDR1 SEHNR and CDR2 FQNEAQ (reference sequence). The CDR3 has 15 amino acids. The CDR3 sequence: CASSLVSRGSYEQYF. CDR3 nucleotides: TGTGCCAGCAGCTTAGTTAGTAGAGGATCCTACGAGCAGTACTTC.

The chain links TRBV27 to TRBJ1-2; 7 bases map to TRBD1. CDR1 MNHEY and CDR2 SMNVEV come from the germline V gene (reference sequence). The junction had 8 bases not matched to a gene; V was cut back by 6 bases and J by 7 bases. This CDR3 has 13 amino acids. The chain's CDR3 is CASSLGGAGGYTF. Here the CDR3 DNA reads TGTGCCAGCAGCCTAGGGGGCGCTGGTGGCTACACCTTC.

The V and J genes are TRBV11-2 and TRBJ1-1, with D unclear. Germline assignment: CDR1 SGHAT and CDR2 FQNNGV. There are 13 residues in the CDR3. Between the trimmed V and J ends, which lost 5 bases and 6 bases, there was a span of 13 bases. The CDR3 DNA follows: TGTGCCAGCAGCGCATCGTCCTTCGCTGAAGCTTTCTTT. As protein: CASSASSFAEAFF.

V is TRBV4-2 and J is TRBJ2-7; D is ambiguous. The CDR3 is 15 amino acids. Between the trimmed V and J ends, which lost 0 bases and 3 bases, there was a span of 12 bases. The germline CDR1 and CDR2 sequences are LGHNA and YNFKEQ. CDR3 in DNA: TGTGCCAGCAGCCAAGAATTCTCCCTAAACTACGAGCAGTACTTC. Translation gives CASSQEFSLNYEQYF.

The genes are TRBV4-1 and TRBJ2-3; TRBD2 matches 7 bases. The V segment lost 1 base and the J segment 5 bases; nucleotides outside the gene matches: 6. The CDR3 covers 15 residues. Germline V gives CDR1 MGHRA, CDR2 YSYEKL. Here the CDR3 DNA reads TGCGCCAGCAGCCAAGTGCCGGCTAGCGGAGATACGCAGTATTTT. It yields the protein CASSQVPASGDTQYF.